Shown below are 3 T cell receptor beta chains from a single sample sequenced in a study of CDR3 diversity in severe acne. TCRdb reprocessed the PCR reads via MiXCR and lists one record per CDR3 protein. The table has fewer than 90,000 distinct CDR3 sequences, around 50% seen once. What was sequenced was blood. The receptors here all came from a male donor in good health, without acne.

The chain carries TRBV20-1 and TRBJ1-2; 9 positions agree with TRBD1. Trimming at V came to 6 bases and at J to 3 bases, leaving 2 bases not matched to a gene. CDR1 and CDR2 from the germline V gene are DFQATT and SNEGSKA (reference sequence). The CDR3 consists of 12 residues. The chain's CDR3 is CSARDRDYGYTF. CDR3 in DNA: TGCAGTGCCAGGGACAGGGACTATGGCTACACCTTC.

The chain couples TRBV9 to TRBJ1-6; tentatively, D is TRBD1 (5 bases). CDR1 SGDLS and CDR2 YYNGEE come from the germline V gene. The CDR3 consists of 15 residues. V was pared by 5 bases and J by 7 bases, with 16 bases between. DNA of the CDR3: TGTGCCAGCAGGGCCGGAGGGACGGGAAATTCACCCCTCCACTTT. This gives the protein CASRAGGTGNSPLHF. Looking up the rest from reference TRBV9 and TRBJ1-6 gives the full variable domain: DSGVTQTPKHLITATGQRVTLRCSPRSGDLSVYWYQQSLDQGLQFLIQYYNGEERAKGNILERFSAQQFPDLHSELNLSSLELGDSALYFCASRAGGTGNSPLHFGNGTRLTVT.

This clonotype came up many times. The rearrangement joins TRBV5-1 to TRBJ2-5; tentatively, D is TRBD1 (5 bases). V was cut by 4 bases and J by 2 bases, with 6 bases left in between. This CDR3 has 12 residues. Germline lookup yields CDR1 SGHRS and CDR2 YFSETQ. In DNA form, the CDR3 reads TGCGCCAGCAGCCGACAGCAAGAGACCCAGTACTTC. Its translation is CASSRQQETQYF.